This section outlines one T cell receptor beta chain sequence together with its context. This specimen comes from a study of OX40 agonist ivuxolimab in advanced cancers. In the study overall: Cohort: approximately 79% men, mean age roughly 60, aged about 23 to 80.

Trimming removed 2 bases at V and 3 bases at J, with 14 bases between. The CDR3 is made up of 15 amino acids. Germline assignment: CDR1 SGHTA and CDR2 FQGTGA. Repertoires were generated with immunoSEQ multiplex PCR, while TCRdb's copy carries only in-frame clones and drops some. Here the sample spans 20,000 to 25,000 clones, less than 85% being singletons. This clonotype was obtained from an adult with an advanced solid tumor such as melanoma, head and neck, liver or kidney cancer. The chain links TRBV7-3 to TRBJ2-7; maybe TRBD1 (5 bases). The sequenced sample was CD4+ or CD8+ T cells sorted from blood, obtained in a trial of the OX40 agonist ivuxolimab. The CDR3 region is CASSLQDSGIYEQYF. The CDR3 nucleotides are TGTGCCAGCAGCTTACAAGACTCAGGGATCTACGAGCAGTACTTC.